This T cell receptor beta chain was captured by sequencing in a study of T cells in Graves' hyperthyroidism and ophthalmopathy. Study-level points and caveats: The blood repertoire included most of the expanded thyroid clonotypes above 0.001.

Of note for this clonotype: As yet, its antigen is unknown.

RNA transcripts served as the template for amplifying TCR beta CDR3 regions. TCR CDR3 underwent first-round RT-PCR with the HTBI primer set. A single record per CDR3 protein comes from TCRdb applying MiXCR to the multiplex PCR reads. The sample has 600,000 to 900,000 distinct CDR3 sequences; around 15% are singletons. The CDR3 loop spans 16 amino acids. Germline V gives CDR1 SGHNT, CDR2 YYREEE (reference sequence). Trimming took 4 bases from V and 0 from J, leaving 15 bases between them. Hyperthyroidism, newly diagnosed and lasting under 2 months, affected patients aged 18 to 65. Fresh 10 ml peripheral blood yielded PBMCs.

Material for sequencing was blood. The chain uses TRBV5-4 and TRBJ2-3; tentative D call: TRBD1 (5 bases). This TCR derives from a man aged 18 to 30 with Graves' hyperthyroidism. The CDR3 bases are TGTGCCAGCAGCCATGGTGGGGCCTCTAGCACAGATACGCAGTATTTT. Translated, it gives CASSHGGASSTDTQYF.